This TCR beta chain came from a study of OX40 agonist ivuxolimab in advanced cancers. The CDR3 runs to 12 residues. The germline V gene has CDR1 SQVTM and CDR2 ANQGSEA. V lost 4 bases, J lost 5 bases, and 11 bases lay in between. Findings and limits, study-wide: Nonresponders, in some cases, also had low normalized T-cell clonal expansion. Patients who responded partially at 0.1-3.0 mg/kg showed clonal expansion ranking among the lowest.

For this clone: Its antigen is not known.

Assay used: immunoSEQ multiplex PCR; TCRdb lists only in-frame clones, some missing. Among 70,000 to 80,000 clones, about 93% were seen once, and the ten largest hold over 0.35%. The sample consisted of CD4+ or CD8+ T cells sorted from blood, taken in a trial of the OX40 agonist ivuxolimab. This receptor was taken from an adult with an advanced solid tumor such as melanoma, head and neck, liver or kidney cancer. The chain has TRBV29-1 and TRBJ1-1; a weak D match, TRBD1 (5 bases). CDR3: CSVGGGRTEAFF. CDR3 DNA: TGCAGCGTTGGGGGGGGAAGGACTGAAGCTTTCTTT.